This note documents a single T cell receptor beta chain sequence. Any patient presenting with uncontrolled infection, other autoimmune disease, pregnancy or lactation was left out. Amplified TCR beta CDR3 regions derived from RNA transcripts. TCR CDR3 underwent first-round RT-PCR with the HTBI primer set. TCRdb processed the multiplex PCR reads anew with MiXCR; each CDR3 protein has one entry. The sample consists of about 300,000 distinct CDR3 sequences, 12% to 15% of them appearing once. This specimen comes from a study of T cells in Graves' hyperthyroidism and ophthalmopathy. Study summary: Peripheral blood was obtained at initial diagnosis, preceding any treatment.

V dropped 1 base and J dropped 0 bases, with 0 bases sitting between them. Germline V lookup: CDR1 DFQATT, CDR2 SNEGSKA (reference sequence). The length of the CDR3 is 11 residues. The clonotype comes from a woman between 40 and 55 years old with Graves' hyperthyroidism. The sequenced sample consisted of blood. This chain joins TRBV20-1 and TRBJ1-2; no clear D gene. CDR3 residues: CSARANYGYTF. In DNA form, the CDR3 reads TGCAGTGCTAGAGCTAACTATGGCTACACCTTC.